Below are 3 T cell receptor beta chains sequenced from a single sample in a study of siplizumab effects on memory and regulatory T cells. Data came from immunoSEQ multiplex PCR; TCRdb stores just in-frame clones and leaves some out. The sample consists of tens of thousands of clones, 94% of them appearing once. Material: non-Treg CD4+ T cells sorted from blood. The receptors come from a human donor in good health.

The chain recombines TRBV9 with TRBJ1-2; no clear D gene. The CDR3 consists of 15 residues. Germline V gene lookup returns CDR1 SGDLS and CDR2 YYNGEE. V was pared by 0 bases and J by 8 bases, with 17 bases between. The CDR3 nucleotides read TGTGCCAGCAGCGTAGACTTGGACGGTCGGCAGGGCTACACCTTC. Residues: CASSVDLDGRQGYTF.

The chain carries TRBV14 and TRBJ1-1, with D uncertain. The CDR3 has 13 residues. Germline CDR1 SGHDN, CDR2 FVKESK. Trimming shortened V by 5 bases and J by 5 bases, and 12 bases separated the two germline ends. The DNA of the CDR3 is TGTGCCAGCAGCAGTGGACCTTGGACTGAAGCTTTCTTT. It specifies CASSSGPWTEAFF. The variable domain in full, completed from reference TRBV14 and TRBJ1-1, reads EAGVTQFPSHSVIEKGQTVTLRCDPISGHDNLYWYRRVMGKEIKFLLHFVKESKQDESGMPNNRFLAERTGGTYSTLKVQPAELEDSGVYFCASSSGPWTEAFFGQGTRLTVV.

The V call is TRBV7-9, the J call TRBJ2-7; 9 bases are a match to TRBD1. The CDR3 runs 15 residues. Germline V CDR1 and CDR2: SEHNR, FQNEAQ (reference sequence). V shed 1 base and J 3 bases; nucleotides not matched to a gene: 4. The CDR3 nucleotides are TGTGCCAGCAGCTTAGGGGGACAGGGCTTCTACGAGCAGTACTTC. This gives the protein CASSLGGQGFYEQYF.